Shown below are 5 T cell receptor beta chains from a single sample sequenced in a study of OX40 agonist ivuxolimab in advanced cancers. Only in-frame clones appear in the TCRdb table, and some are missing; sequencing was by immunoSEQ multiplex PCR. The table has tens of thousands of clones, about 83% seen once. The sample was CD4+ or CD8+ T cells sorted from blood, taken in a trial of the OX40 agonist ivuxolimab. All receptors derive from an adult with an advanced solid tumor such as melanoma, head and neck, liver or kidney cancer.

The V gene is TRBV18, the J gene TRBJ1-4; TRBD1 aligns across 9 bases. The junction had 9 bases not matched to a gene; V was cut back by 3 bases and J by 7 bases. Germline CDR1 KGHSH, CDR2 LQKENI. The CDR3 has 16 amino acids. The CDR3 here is CASSPEGQGWSEKLFF. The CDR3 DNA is TGTGCCAGCTCACCCGAGGGACAGGGATGGAGTGAAAAACTGTTTTTT.

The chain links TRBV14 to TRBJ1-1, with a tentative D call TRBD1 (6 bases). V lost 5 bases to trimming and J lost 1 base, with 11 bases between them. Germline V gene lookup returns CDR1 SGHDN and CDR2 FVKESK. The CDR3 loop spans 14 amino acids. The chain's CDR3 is CASSWGQPNTEAFF. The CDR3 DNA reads TGTGCCAGCAGCTGGGGACAACCGAACACTGAAGCTTTCTTT.

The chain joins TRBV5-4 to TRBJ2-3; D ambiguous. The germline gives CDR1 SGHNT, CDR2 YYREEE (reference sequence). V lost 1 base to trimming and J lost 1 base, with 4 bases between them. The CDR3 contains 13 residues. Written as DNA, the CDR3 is TGTGCCAGCAGCTTGAGGGGCACAGATACGCAGTATTTT. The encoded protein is CASSLRGTDTQYF.

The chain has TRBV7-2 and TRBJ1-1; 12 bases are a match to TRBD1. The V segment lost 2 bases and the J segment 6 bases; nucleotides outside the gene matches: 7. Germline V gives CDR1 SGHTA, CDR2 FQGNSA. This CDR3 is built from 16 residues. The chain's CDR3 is CASSLQGTGGAAEAFF. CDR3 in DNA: TGTGCCAGCAGCTTACAGGGGACAGGGGGCGCAGCTGAAGCTTTCTTT.

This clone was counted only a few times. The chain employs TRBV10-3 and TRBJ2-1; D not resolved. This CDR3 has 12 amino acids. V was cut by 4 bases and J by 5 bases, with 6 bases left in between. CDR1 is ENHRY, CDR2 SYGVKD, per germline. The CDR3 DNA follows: TGTGCCATCAGTGGAACCGACAATGAGCAGTTCTTC. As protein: CAISGTDNEQFF.